A selection of T cell receptor beta chains follows, all from one sample in a study of shared clonotypes between healthy human individuals. Data came from immunoSEQ multiplex PCR; TCRdb stores just in-frame clones and leaves some out. The sample contains a few million clones, 85% to 95% of which appear only once. The sample consisted of naive CD4+ T cells sorted from blood. These receptors all come from a man aged 18 to 35 in good health. Each CDR3 is given with its conserved first and last residue. Fields, in order: D gene, clone size, V gene, J gene, CDR3 DNA, CDR3 protein. A D gene is named only where the DNA matches it firmly. Clone size is not always given. Where it is, it says once, few, many or a class for expanded clones.

TRBD1,NA,TRBV6-1,TRBJ1-2,TGTGCCAGCAGTGAAGCGACCCCGGGACAGGGTATGGGCTACACCTTC,CASSEATPGQGMGYTF
NA,NA,TRBV5-5,TRBJ2-1,TGTGCCAGCAGCCTAACTTTCCGGGGTGCCAGCAATGAGCAGTTCTTC,CASSLTFRGASNEQFF
TRBD1,once,TRBV14,TRBJ2-7,TGTGCCAGCAGCCCAGGACAGGGGAGCAAGCAGTACTTC,CASSPGQGSKQYF
TRBD1,once,TRBV10-2,TRBJ2-1,TGCGCCAGCAGCGGACAGGGTCGGTACAATGAGCAGTTCTTC,CASSGQGRYNEQFF
NA,few,TRBV11-2,TRBJ1-1,TGTGCCAGCAGCCTGACACCTTGGAATACTGAAGCTTTCTTT,CASSLTPWNTEAFF
NA,NA,TRBV9,TRBJ2-5,TGTGCCAGCAGCGTCACTAGCTCCCCCCCGGAGACCCAGTACTTC,CASSVTSSPPETQYF
NA,NA,TRBV18,TRBJ2-7,TGTGCCAGCTCACCCACGGTGGGAAGCGTACACGAGCAGTACTTC,CASSPTVGSVHEQYF
NA,NA,TRBV12-5,TRBJ1-3,TGTGCTAGTGCCCTGGAGGCTTCTGGAAACACCATATATTTT,CASALEASGNTIYF
NA,NA,TRBV10-3,TRBJ2-2,TGTGCCATCAGTACAGGCAACACCGGGGAGCTGTTTTTT,CAISTGNTGELFF
TRBD2,once,TRBV30,TRBJ2-7,TGTGCCTCCCGGGGGCGGGAGGGCGAGCAGTACTTC,CASRGREGEQYF
NA,NA,TRBV7-2,TRBJ2-5,TGTGCCAGCAGCTTAAGCGCCAGCTACCAAGAGACCCAGTACTTC,CASSLSASYQETQYF
TRBD2,NA,TRBV7-9,TRBJ2-5,TGTGCCAGCAGTCCGACTAGCGGGGGCCAAGAGACCCAGTACTTC,CASSPTSGGQETQYF
NA,NA,TRBV30,TRBJ2-7,TGTGCCCGTCAGGATAACTACGAGCAGTACTTC,CARQDNYEQYF
NA,NA,TRBV11-2,TRBJ2-2,TGTGCCAGCAGCCTAGGAGGGACCGGGGAGCTGTTTTTT,CASSLGGTGELFF
NA,NA,TRBV5-1,TRBJ2-6,TGCGCCAGCAGCGAACGGAGCTCTGGGGCCAACGTCCTGACTTTC,CASSERSSGANVLTF
TRBD1,NA,TRBV29-1,TRBJ1-2,TGCAGCGTTTGGACAGGGGACTATGGCTACACCTTC,CSVWTGDYGYTF
TRBD2,NA,TRBV7-6,TRBJ2-1,TGTGCCAGCAGCCCTAGCGGGATCTCCTACAATGAGCAGTTCTTC,CASSPSGISYNEQFF